The 25 T cell receptor beta chains reported below all come from one sample, sequenced in a study of tumor-infiltrating lymphocytes in primary liver carcinoma. Making TCR beta cDNA involved roughly 0.55 ug total RNA and a constant-region primer. ARM-PCR, slightly modified, supplied the TCR beta libraries through three nested multiplex PCR rounds. PCR rounds one and two used TRBV1-TRBV30 forward primers with a C-beta reverse primer for roughly 9 cycles each. TCRdb recomputed calls from the multiplex PCR reads with MiXCR, one row per CDR3 protein. The sample carries some 190,000 distinct CDR3 sequences, roughly three fifths recorded once. Germline DNA was also extracted, and blood RNA derived from unsorted whole blood. The sequenced sample consisted of peripheral blood. These receptors were collected from a man aged 35 to 55 with primary liver carcinoma and hepatitis B virus infection.

This chain joins TRBV10-3 and TRBJ1-4; no definite D call. The CDR3 contains 13 residues. Germline loops: CDR1 ENHRY, CDR2 SYGVKD. V lost 6 bases, J lost 6 bases, and 11 bases lay in between. This chain's CDR3 is CAIRADTDEKLFF. CDR3 sequence (DNA): TGTGCCATCAGAGCCGATACGGATGAAAAACTGTTTTTT.

This clonotype was found many times. The rearrangement links TRBV11-1 to TRBJ2-5; tentatively, D is TRBD1 (6 bases). The CDR3 is 11 amino acids. The V gene lost 7 bases and the J gene lost 5 bases, with 8 bases spanning the gap. Germline CDR1 is SGHAT and CDR2 is FQDESV (reference sequence). CDR3 bases: TGTGCCAGCACCCAGGGGGAGACCCAGTACTTC. It yields the protein CASTQGETQYF.

Details on this clonotype: This may stem from a read error, because a much larger clone lies one nucleotide away. CDR3 loop: CSPDVTSGYNEQFF. The CDR3, as DNA: TGCAGCCCGGATGTGACTAGCGGCTACAATGAGCAGTTCTTC. V gene TRBV29-1 combines with J gene TRBJ2-1; the match to TRBD2 covers 9 bases. In germline, CDR1 is SQVTM, CDR2 ANQGSEA. The CDR3 is 14 amino acids. V dropped 8 bases and J dropped 3; count of bases not matched to a gene: 8.

There are many counts of this clonotype. The chain has TRBV11-2 and TRBJ2-7; TRBD2 aligns across 8 bases. CDR1 and CDR2 from the germline V gene are SGHAT and FQNNGV. The CDR3 runs 15 residues. The ends lost 1 base at V and 5 bases at J; junction bases unmatched: 7. As DNA, the CDR3 is TGTGCCAGCAGCTTAGCGGTCGGGAGGGCCCACGAGCAGTACTTC. Encoded protein: CASSLAVGRAHEQYF.

The chain couples TRBV30 to TRBJ2-2, with 11 nucleotides matching TRBD2. The CDR3 sequence is 14 residues long. V dropped 6 bases and J dropped 6; count of bases not matched to a gene: 6. Germline values: CDR1 GTSNPN, CDR2 SVGIG (reference sequence). The CDR3 sequence is CACRLAGGPGELFF. CDR3 nucleotide sequence: TGTGCCTGCCGTCTAGCGGGAGGACCCGGGGAGCTGTTTTTT.

The chain couples TRBV12-3 or TRBV12-4 to TRBJ2-7; D assignment may be TRBD1 or TRBD2 (7 bases each). CDR3 length: 15 amino acids. The V end lost 2 bases, the J end lost 0 bases, and 11 bases lay between the germline ends. The CDR3 bases are TGTGCCAGCAGTTTACAGGGGGGGGGCTCCTACGAGCAGTACTTC. It yields the protein CASSLQGGGSYEQYF.

With respect to this clonotype: At one end the junction does not follow the germline gene, possibly because of a read error. V is TRBV11-2 and J is TRBJ2-5; 7 positions agree with TRBD1. The CDR3 contains 14 residues. Germline CDR1 is SGHAT and CDR2 is FQNNGV. CDR3 in DNA: TGTGCCAACAGCACTGACAGGGCTGGGGAGACTCAGTACTTC. Residues: CANSTDRAGETQYF.

This chain uses TRBV29-1 with TRBJ2-7; 12 bases align to TRBD2. Per the germline V gene, CDR1 is SQVTM and CDR2 is ANQGSEA. V lost 3 bases to trimming and J lost 3 bases; unmatched junction nucleotides: 6. The CDR3 spans 15 residues. The CDR3 reads CSVERLAGEFYEQYF. DNA of the CDR3: TGCAGCGTTGAGCGACTAGCGGGAGAGTTCTACGAGCAGTACTTC.

This clonotype was detected ten times or more. The chain couples TRBV11-2 to TRBJ1-5; 7 bases agree with TRBD1. CDR3 length: 15 amino acids. From germline, CDR1 is SGHAT and CDR2 FQNNGV. V was pared by 0 bases and J by 7 bases, with 6 bases of the junction left unmatched. CDR3 sequence (DNA): TGTGCCAGCAGCTTAGATGGAGGGGGCGGGCAGCCCCAGCATTTT. This codes for CASSLDGGGGQPQHF.

A note on this clonotype: At one of its ends the junction is not consistent with the germline gene, which may arise from a read error. The chain carries TRBV10-3 and TRBJ2-2; tentative D call: TRBD2 (5 bases). The CDR3 sequence is 15 residues long. Germline assignment: CDR1 ENHRY and CDR2 SYGVKD. The CDR3 loop reads CAIRDALRRTGEPFF. CDR3 nucleotides: TGTGCCATCAGGGACGCCCTAAGGAGGACCGGGGAGCCGTTTTTT.

This clonotype occurred once. The gene calls are TRBV11-2 and TRBJ2-7; no reliable D call. The CDR3 contains 16 residues. Looked up from germline, CDR1 is SGHAT and CDR2 is FQNNGV. V was cut by 0 bases and J by 6 bases, with 18 bases left in between. The CDR3 nucleotides are TGTGCCAGCAGCTTAGAGGTCACGGCCATCCGGTGCGAGCAGTACTTC. Translation: CASSLEVTAIRCEQYF.

This clonotype was counted between two and nine times. CDR3 sequence reads: CASSLDRVATTEAFF. CDR3 DNA sequence: TGTGCCAGCAGCTTGGACAGGGTAGCGACCACTGAAGCTTTCTTT. This chain connects TRBV5-5 to TRBJ1-1, with D maybe TRBD1 (6 bases). The CDR3 runs 15 residues. V lost 0 bases and J lost 4, with 13 bases in between. Germline V lookup: CDR1 SGHKS, CDR2 YYEKEE (reference sequence).

Ten or more counts support this clonotype. The genes are TRBV4-1 and TRBJ2-4; 16 bases match TRBD2. This CDR3 region has 19 residues. V trimming: 3 bases; J trimming: 3 bases; junction bases outside the gene matches: 8. Germline V lookup: CDR1 MGHRA, CDR2 YSYEKL. In DNA, the CDR3 is TGCGCCAGCAGCCAGAAGGGACTAGCGGGAGGGCTCGACAAAAACATTCAGTACTTC. Its translation: CASSQKGLAGGLDKNIQYF.

The chain combines TRBV5-4 with TRBJ2-3; D is unresolved. Germline V gene data show CDR1 as SGHNT and CDR2 as YYREEE (reference sequence). The CDR3 runs 13 residues. Trimming shortened V by 9 bases and J by 2 bases, and 13 bases separated the two germline ends. As DNA, the CDR3 is TGTGCCACCACCAGACCTAACACAGATACGCAGTATTTT. This encodes CATTRPNTDTQYF.

In its sample, this clonotype was seen a few times. The chain employs TRBV12-3 or TRBV12-4 and TRBJ1-1; a possible D gene is TRBD1 (6 bases). This CDR3 comprises 13 residues. With 4 bases removed from V and 1 base from J, the gap between germline ends came to 7 bases. CDR3 residues: CASSSTGNTEAFF. As DNA, the CDR3 is TGTGCCAGCAGTTCGACAGGGAACACTGAAGCTTTCTTT.

With regard to this clonotype: A much larger clone differs by one base, so this may be a read error. J is TRBJ2-1 and V is TRBV11-2, with TRBD2 matching 7 bases. Germline assignment: CDR1 SGHAT and CDR2 FQNNGV. V shed 6 bases and J 4 bases; nucleotides not matched to a gene: 9. The length of the CDR3 is 15 residues. CDR3 sequence: CASRPIRGSYNEQFF. CDR3 nucleotide sequence: TGTGCCAGCAGGCCCATCCGCGGGAGTTACAATGAGCAGTTCTTC.

This clonotype was observed a few times. The chain is built from TRBV12-3 or TRBV12-4 and TRBJ2-6, with D tentatively TRBD1 (6 bases). The germline V and J ends were trimmed by 1 base and 4 bases, with 14 bases remaining between them. There are 17 residues in the CDR3. CDR3 loop: CASSLGRPGVGANVLTF. The CDR3, as DNA: TGTGCCAGCAGTTTAGGTCGGCCAGGGGTCGGGGCCAACGTCCTGACTTTC.

This chain joins TRBV21-1 and TRBJ2-7; TRBD2 is taken as the D call from the table, unchecked against the DNA. TRBV21-1 corresponds to a pseudogene. This CDR3 comprises 14 residues. The CDR3 reads CAKKRDNWGDEQYF. DNA of the CDR3: TGTGCCAAAAAGCGGGATAACTGGGGAGACGAGCAGTACTTC.

Worth noting for this clonotype: Without the conserved terminal phenylalanine or tryptophan, this CDR3 likely stems from a read error. The chain uses TRBV11-1 and TRBJ2-1; D is tentatively TRBD1 or TRBD2 (5 bases each). Germline assignment: CDR1 SGHAT and CDR2 FQDESV (reference sequence). CDR3 length: 15 residues. Trimming stripped 7 bases from V and 6 bases from J, with 19 bases between. CDR3 DNA sequence: TGTGCCAGCACCTGGGGCGGGCCCCCCATCAATGAGCAGTTCCTC. Amino acid sequence: CASTWGGPPINEQFL.

This clonotype was picked up a small number of times. The CDR3 DNA sequence: TGTGCCAGCAGTTTCGGGGTGGGCGGTTACAATGAGCAGTTCTTC. Residues: CASSFGVGGYNEQFF. The chain uses TRBV12-3 or TRBV12-4 and TRBJ2-1, with a possible D match to TRBD2 (5 bases). The CDR3 is 15 residues long. V lost 3 bases and J 4 bases, leaving 13 bases between the germline ends.

As regards this clonotype: A read error may be the cause here, since a much bigger clone is one base away. No conserved phenylalanine or tryptophan is present at the end of the CDR3, so a read error is the likely explanation. The chain links TRBV12-3 or TRBV12-4 to TRBJ1-1, with 7 bases lining up with TRBD1. Losses at the gene ends were 5 bases for V and 7 bases for J; bases not matched to a gene: 7. CDR3 length: 13 residues. The CDR3 DNA follows: TGTGCCAGCAGTCCCCGGGACAGAAGTGAAGCTTTCCTT. Translating it yields CASSPRDRSEAFL.

This clonotype is a singleton in its sample. The gene calls are TRBV5-6 and TRBJ2-3; maybe TRBD2 (6 bases). This CDR3 contains 16 residues. The V gene's germline CDR1 is SGHDT and CDR2 YYEEEE. Trimming removed 0 bases from V and 5 bases from J, with 16 bases in between. CDR3 loop: CASSLGVLGTEDTQYF. CDR3 in DNA: TGTGCCAGCAGCTTGGGGGTCTTGGGGACTGAAGATACGCAGTATTTT.

The chain has TRBV25-1 and TRBJ2-5; D call uncertain. Germline V CDR1 and CDR2: MGHDK, SYGVNS. V lost 2 bases and J 10 bases, leaving 8 bases between the germline ends. The CDR3 loop spans 11 amino acids. Here the CDR3 reads CASSEKSVQYF. For the CDR3, the DNA is TGTGCCAGCAGTGAAAAGAGTGTCCAGTACTTC. Filled out from reference TRBV25-1 and TRBJ2-5, the complete variable domain reads EADIYQTPRYLVIGTGKKITLECSQTMGHDKMYWYQQDPGMELHLIHYSYGVNSTEKGDLSSESTVSRIRTEHFPLTLESARPSHTSQYLCASSEKSVQYFGPGTRLLVL.

This rearrangement joins TRBV5-1 to TRBJ2-3; 7 nucleotides match TRBD2. CDR3 length: 16 amino acids. J was trimmed by 0 bases and V by 4 bases; bases with no gene match: 8. Germline-derived CDR1 and CDR2 are SGHRS and YFSETQ. CDR3 nucleotides: TGCGCCAGCAGCCCGGGGATTAGCGGGAGCACAGATACGCAGTATTTT. It yields the protein CASSPGISGSTDTQYF.

Worth noting for this clonotype: This may come from a read error, since a much larger clone is one base off. The CDR3 here is CATSSRDRGQGEQYF. Written as DNA, the CDR3 is TGTGCCACCAGCAGCCGGGACAGGGGGCAAGGGGAGCAGTACTTC. The chain links TRBV11-2 to TRBJ2-7, with TRBD1 identical over 12 bases. Germline V CDR1 and CDR2: SGHAT, FQNNGV. This CDR3 region has 15 residues.